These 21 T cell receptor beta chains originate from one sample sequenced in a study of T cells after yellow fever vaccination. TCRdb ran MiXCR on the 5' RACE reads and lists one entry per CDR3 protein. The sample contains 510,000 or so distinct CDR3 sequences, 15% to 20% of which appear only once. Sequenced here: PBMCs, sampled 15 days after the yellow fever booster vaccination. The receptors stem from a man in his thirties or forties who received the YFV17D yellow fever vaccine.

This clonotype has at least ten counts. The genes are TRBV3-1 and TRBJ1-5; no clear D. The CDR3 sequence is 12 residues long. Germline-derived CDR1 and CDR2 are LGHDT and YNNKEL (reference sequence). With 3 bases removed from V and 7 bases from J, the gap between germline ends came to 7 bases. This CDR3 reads CASSQGSQPQHF. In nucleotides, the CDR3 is TGTGCCAGCAGCCAGGGGAGCCAGCCCCAGCATTTT.

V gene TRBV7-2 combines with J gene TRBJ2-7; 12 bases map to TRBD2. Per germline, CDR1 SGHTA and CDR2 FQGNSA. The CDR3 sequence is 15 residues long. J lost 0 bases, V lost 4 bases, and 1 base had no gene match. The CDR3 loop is CASSSSGRASYEQYF. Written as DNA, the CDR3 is TGTGCCAGCAGCTCTAGCGGGAGGGCCTCCTACGAGCAGTACTTC.

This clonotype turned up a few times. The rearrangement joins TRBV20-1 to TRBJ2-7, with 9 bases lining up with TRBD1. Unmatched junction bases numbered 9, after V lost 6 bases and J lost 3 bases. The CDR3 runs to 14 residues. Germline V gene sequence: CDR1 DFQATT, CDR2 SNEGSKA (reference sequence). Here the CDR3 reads CSASRQGGVYEQYF. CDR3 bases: TGCAGTGCAAGCCGACAGGGGGGAGTCTACGAGCAGTACTTC.

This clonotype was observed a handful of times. CDR3 in amino acids: CASSYSVGEQFF. DNA of the CDR3: TGTGCCAGCAGTTACTCGGTGGGTGAGCAGTTCTTC. The chain carries TRBV6-2 or TRBV6-3 and TRBJ2-1; no clear D gene. The CDR3 consists of 12 residues. Germline lookup yields CDR1 MNHEY and CDR2 SVGEGT. The V gene lost 0 bases and the J gene lost 9 bases, with 6 bases spanning the gap.

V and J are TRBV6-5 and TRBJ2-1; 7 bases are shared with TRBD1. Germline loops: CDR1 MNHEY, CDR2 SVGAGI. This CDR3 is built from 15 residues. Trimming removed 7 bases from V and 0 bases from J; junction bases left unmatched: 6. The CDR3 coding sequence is TGTGCCAGCAACTCACAGGGGCCCTCCTACAATGAGCAGTTCTTC. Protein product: CASNSQGPSYNEQFF.

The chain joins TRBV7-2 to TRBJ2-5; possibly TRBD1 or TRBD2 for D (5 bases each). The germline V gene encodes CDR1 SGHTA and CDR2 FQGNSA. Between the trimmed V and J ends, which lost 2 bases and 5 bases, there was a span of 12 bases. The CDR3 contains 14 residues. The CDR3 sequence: CASSLWGPGETQYF. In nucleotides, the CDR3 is TGTGCCAGCAGCTTATGGGGCCCGGGGGAGACCCAGTACTTC.

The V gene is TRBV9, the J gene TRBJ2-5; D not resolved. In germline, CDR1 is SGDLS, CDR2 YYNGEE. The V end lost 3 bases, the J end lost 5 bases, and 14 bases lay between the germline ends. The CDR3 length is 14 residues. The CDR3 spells CASSEPGVLETQYF. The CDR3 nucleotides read TGTGCCAGCAGCGAACCTGGGGTGCTGGAGACCCAGTACTTC.

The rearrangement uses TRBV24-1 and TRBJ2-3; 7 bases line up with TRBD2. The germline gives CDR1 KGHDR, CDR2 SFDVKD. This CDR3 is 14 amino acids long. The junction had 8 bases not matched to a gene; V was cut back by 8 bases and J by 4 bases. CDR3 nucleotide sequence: TGTGCCACCAACGGGGGAGGGCCGGCAGATACGCAGTATTTT. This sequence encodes CATNGGGPADTQYF.

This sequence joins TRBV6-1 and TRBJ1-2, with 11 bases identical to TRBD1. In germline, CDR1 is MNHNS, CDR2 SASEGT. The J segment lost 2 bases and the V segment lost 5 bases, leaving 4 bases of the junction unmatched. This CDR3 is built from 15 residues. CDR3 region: CASSTRTGGNYGYTF. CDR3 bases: TGTGCCAGCAGTACCCGGACAGGGGGCAACTATGGCTACACCTTC.

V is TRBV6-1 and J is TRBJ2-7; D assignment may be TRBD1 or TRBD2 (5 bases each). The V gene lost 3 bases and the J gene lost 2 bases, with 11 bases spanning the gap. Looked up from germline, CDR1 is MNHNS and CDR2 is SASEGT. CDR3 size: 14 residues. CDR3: CASSEGRTPYEQYF. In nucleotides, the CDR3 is TGTGCCAGCAGTGAGGGACGGACACCCTACGAGCAGTACTTC.

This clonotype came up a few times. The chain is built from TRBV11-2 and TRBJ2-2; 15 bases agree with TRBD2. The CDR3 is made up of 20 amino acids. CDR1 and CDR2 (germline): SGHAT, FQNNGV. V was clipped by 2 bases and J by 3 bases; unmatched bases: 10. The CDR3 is CASSLRPGLAGGGDTGELFF. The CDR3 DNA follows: TGTGCCAGCAGCTTAAGGCCGGGACTAGCGGGAGGAGGGGACACCGGGGAGCTGTTTTTT. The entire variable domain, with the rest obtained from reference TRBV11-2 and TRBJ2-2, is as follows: EAGVAQSPRYKIIEKRQSVAFWCNPISGHATLYWYQQILGQGPKLLIQFQNNGVVDDSQLPKDRFSAERLKGVDSTLKIQPAKLEDSAVYLCASSLRPGLAGGGDTGELFFGEGSRLTVL.

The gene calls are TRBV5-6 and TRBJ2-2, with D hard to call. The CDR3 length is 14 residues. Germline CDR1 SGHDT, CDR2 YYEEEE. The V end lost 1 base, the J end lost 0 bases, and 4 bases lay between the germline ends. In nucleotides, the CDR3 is TGTGCCAGCAGCTTGAAACCGAACACCGGGGAGCTGTTTTTT. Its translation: CASSLKPNTGELFF.

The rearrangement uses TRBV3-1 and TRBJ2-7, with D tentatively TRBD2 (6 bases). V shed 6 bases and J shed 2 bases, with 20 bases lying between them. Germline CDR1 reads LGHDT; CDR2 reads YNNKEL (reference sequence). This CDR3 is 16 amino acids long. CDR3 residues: CASSSAPSAGPYEQYF. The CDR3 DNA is TGTGCCAGCAGTTCCGCCCCGTCGGCGGGACCCTACGAGCAGTACTTC.

CDR3 coding DNA: TGTGCCAGCTCCGCACAGCGTTCCTACGAGCAGTACTTC. Protein: CASSAQRSYEQYF. The rearrangement links TRBV18 to TRBJ2-7, with unresolved D. V was cut by 6 bases and J by 1 base, with 10 bases left in between. This CDR3 region has 13 residues. CDR1 KGHSH and CDR2 LQKENI come from the germline V gene. Together with reference TRBV18 and TRBJ2-7, the CDR3 gives the full variable domain: NAGVMQNPRHLVRRRGQEARLRCSPMKGHSHVYWYRQLPEEGLKFMVYLQKENIIDESGMPKERFSAEFPKEGPSILRIQQVVRGDSAAYFCASSAQRSYEQYFGPGTRLTVT.

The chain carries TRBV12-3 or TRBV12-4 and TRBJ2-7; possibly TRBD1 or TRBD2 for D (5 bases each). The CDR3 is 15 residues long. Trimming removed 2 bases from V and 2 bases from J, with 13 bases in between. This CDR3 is CASSLWQGATYEQYF. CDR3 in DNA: TGTGCCAGCAGTTTATGGCAGGGAGCAACCTACGAGCAGTACTTC.

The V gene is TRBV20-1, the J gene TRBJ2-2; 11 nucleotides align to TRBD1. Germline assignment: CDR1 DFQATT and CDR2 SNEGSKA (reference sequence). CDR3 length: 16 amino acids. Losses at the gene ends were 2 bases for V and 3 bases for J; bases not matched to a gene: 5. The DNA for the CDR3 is TGCAGTGCTAGACGTTCGGGACAGGGGGACACCGGGGAGCTGTTTTTT. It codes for CSARRSGQGDTGELFF.

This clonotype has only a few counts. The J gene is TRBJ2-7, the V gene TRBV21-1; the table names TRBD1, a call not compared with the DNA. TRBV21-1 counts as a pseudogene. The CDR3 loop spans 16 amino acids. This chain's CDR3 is CASSRGRNPEGYEQYF. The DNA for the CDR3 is TGTGCCAGCAGCAGGGGGAGAAACCCTGAGGGGTACGAGCAGTACTTC.

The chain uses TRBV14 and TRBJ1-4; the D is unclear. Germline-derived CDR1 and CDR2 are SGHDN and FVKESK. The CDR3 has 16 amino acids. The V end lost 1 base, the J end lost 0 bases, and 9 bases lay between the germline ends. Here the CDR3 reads CASSQGRSTTNEKLFF. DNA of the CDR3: TGTGCCAGCAGCCAAGGACGGTCTACAACTAATGAAAAACTGTTTTTT. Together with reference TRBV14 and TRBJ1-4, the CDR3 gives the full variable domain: EAGVTQFPSHSVIEKGQTVTLRCDPISGHDNLYWYRRVMGKEIKFLLHFVKESKQDESGMPNNRFLAERTGGTYSTLKVQPAELEDSGVYFCASSQGRSTTNEKLFFGSGTQLSVL.

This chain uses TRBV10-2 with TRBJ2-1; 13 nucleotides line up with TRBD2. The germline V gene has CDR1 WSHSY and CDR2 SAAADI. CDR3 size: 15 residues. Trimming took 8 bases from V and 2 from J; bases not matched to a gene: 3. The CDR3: CASGTSGAPYNEQFF. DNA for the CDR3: TGCGCCAGCGGGACTAGCGGGGCCCCCTACAATGAGCAGTTCTTC.

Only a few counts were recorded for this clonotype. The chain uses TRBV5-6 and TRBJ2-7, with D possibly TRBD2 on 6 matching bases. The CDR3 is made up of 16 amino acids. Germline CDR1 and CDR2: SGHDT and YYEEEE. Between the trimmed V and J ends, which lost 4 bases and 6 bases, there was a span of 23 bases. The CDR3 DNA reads TGTGCCAGCAGCCTCCGCGGGATCAGGGCTTTTGGCGAGCAGTACTTC. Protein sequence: CASSLRGIRAFGEQYF.

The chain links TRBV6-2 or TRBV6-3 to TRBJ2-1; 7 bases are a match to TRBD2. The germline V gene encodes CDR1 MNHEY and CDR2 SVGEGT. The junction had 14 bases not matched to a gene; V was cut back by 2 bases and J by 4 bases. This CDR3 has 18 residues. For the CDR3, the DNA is TGTGCCAGCAGTTACCTCCCTGGGGCGGGAGTTGGTTACAATGAGCAGTTCTTC. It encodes CASSYLPGAGVGYNEQFF.